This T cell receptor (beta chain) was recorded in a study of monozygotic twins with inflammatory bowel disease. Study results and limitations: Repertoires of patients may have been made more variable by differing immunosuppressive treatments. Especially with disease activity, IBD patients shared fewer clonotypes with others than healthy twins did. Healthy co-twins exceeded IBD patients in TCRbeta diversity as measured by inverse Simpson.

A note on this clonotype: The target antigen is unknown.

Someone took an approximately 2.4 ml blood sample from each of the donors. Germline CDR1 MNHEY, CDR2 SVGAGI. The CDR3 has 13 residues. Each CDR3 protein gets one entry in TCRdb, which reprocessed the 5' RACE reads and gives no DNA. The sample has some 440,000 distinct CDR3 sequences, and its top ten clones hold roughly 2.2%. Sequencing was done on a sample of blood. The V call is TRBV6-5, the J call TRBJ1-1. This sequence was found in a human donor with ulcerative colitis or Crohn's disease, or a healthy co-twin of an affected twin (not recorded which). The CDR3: CASSYAMNTEAFF.